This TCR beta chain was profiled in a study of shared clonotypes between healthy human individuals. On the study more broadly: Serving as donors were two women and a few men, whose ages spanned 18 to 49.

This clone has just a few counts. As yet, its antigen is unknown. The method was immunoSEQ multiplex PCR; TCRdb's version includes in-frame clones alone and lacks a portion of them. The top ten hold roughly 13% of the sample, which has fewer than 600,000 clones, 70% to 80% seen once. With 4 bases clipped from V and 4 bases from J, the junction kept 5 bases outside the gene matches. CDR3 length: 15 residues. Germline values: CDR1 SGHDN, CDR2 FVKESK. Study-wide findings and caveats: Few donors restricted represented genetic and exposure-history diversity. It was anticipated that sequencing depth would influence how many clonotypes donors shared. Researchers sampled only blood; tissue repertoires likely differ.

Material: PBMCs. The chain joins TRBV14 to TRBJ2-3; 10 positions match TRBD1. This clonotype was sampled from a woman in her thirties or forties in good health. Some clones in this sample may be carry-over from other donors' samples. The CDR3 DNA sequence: TGTGCCAGCAGCCCTACCGGGACAGGGGCAGATACGCAGTATTTT. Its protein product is CASSPTGTGADTQYF.